These 28 T cell receptor beta chains came from one sample sequenced in a study of blood T cell repertoires in COVID-19. Method: immunoSEQ multiplex PCR; TCRdb's copy keeps in-frame clones and lacks some. This table holds some 240,000 clones, about 90% found once. The sequenced sample consisted of peripheral blood. These receptor sequences come from a man aged 55 to 70 with COVID-19, enrolled during active disease.

The chain couples TRBV5-4 to TRBJ1-1, with 8 nucleotides matching TRBD1. The junction had 11 bases not matched to a gene; V was cut back by 4 bases and J by 6 bases. Germline-derived CDR1 and CDR2 are SGHNT and YYREEE (reference sequence). This CDR3 is 15 amino acids long. Here the CDR3 reads CASSPTQGAGAEAFF. CDR3 in DNA: TGTGCCAGCAGCCCGACTCAGGGGGCTGGCGCTGAAGCTTTCTTT.

This clone appeared once. The rearrangement joins TRBV20-1 to TRBJ1-2; 9 bases align to TRBD1. Germline lookup yields CDR1 DFQATT and CDR2 SNEGSKA (reference sequence). V shed 3 bases and J 3 bases; nucleotides not matched to a gene: 5. The CDR3 sequence is 14 residues long. Here the CDR3 reads CSASPGTGYYGYTF. CDR3 nucleotide sequence: TGCAGTGCTAGTCCCGGGACAGGGTACTATGGCTACACCTTC.

The chain joins TRBV7-2 to TRBJ2-1; TRBD2 matches 15 bases. Germline V gene lookup returns CDR1 SGHTA and CDR2 FQGNSA. V lost 6 bases and J lost 10; bases outside the gene matches: 7. This CDR3 has 15 residues. This CDR3 is CASSTTGTSGREQFF. The CDR3 DNA sequence: TGTGCCAGCAGTACTACCGGGACTAGCGGGAGGGAGCAGTTCTTC.

The J gene is TRBJ2-7, the V gene TRBV7-9; D not certain. Trimming pared 4 bases from V and 2 bases from J, leaving 9 bases between. The CDR3 covers 13 residues. Germline CDR1 and CDR2: SEHNR and FQNEAQ (reference sequence). The CDR3 loop reads CASSSGRAYEQYF. DNA of the CDR3: TGTGCCAGCAGCTCTGGGCGTGCCTACGAGCAGTACTTC.

The chain couples TRBV28 to TRBJ1-2; 7 nucleotides agree with TRBD1. The CDR3 has 15 residues. The trim removed 1 base at V and 4 bases at J, leaving 6 bases unmatched. Germline values: CDR1 MDHEN, CDR2 SYDVKM. CDR3 bases: TGTGCCAGCAGTTTATCTTCGACAGGGACCTATGGCTACACCTTC. Its translation: CASSLSSTGTYGYTF.

The CDR3 here is CASTNFPYGYTF. The CDR3 DNA follows: TGTGCCAGCACCAATTTCCCCTATGGCTACACCTTC. The V and J genes are TRBV5-6 and TRBJ1-2; D unclear. Trimming cost V 6 bases and J 4 bases, with 10 bases left between them. Germline loops: CDR1 SGHDT, CDR2 YYEEEE. CDR3 length: 12 residues.

The chain uses TRBV6-6 and TRBJ2-7, with D tentatively TRBD1 (5 bases). Germline V gene sequence: CDR1 MNHNY, CDR2 SVGAGI (reference sequence). V dropped 6 bases and J dropped 5 bases, with 11 bases sitting between them. This CDR3 comprises 12 residues. CDR3 DNA sequence: TGTGCCAGCAGAGTGGACACCCACGAGCAGTACTTC. This codes for CASRVDTHEQYF.

The V and J genes are TRBV5-5 and TRBJ2-1; D perhaps matches TRBD1 (6 bases). Looked up from germline, CDR1 is SGHKS and CDR2 is YYEKEE (reference sequence). V was shortened by 2 bases and J by 8 bases, with 20 bases between the two germline ends. This CDR3 comprises 16 residues. This CDR3 reads CASSLSFGQTVHEQFF. In DNA, the CDR3 is TGTGCCAGCAGCTTAAGCTTCGGACAGACGGTCCATGAGCAGTTCTTC.

The V and J genes are TRBV5-5 and TRBJ2-7; TRBD2 matches 13 bases. The V and J ends lost 4 bases and 4 bases, in that order; junction bases with no gene match: 2. From germline, CDR1 is SGHKS and CDR2 YYEKEE (reference sequence). The CDR3 is 14 residues long. CDR3 region: CASSTGLAGYEQYF. The CDR3 nucleotides read TGTGCCAGCAGCACGGGACTAGCGGGGTACGAGCAGTACTTC.

The CDR3 bases are TGTGCCAGTAGTATAGGATTACAGGGGCGTCAGCCCCAGCATTTT. Residues: CASSIGLQGRQPQHF. The gene calls are TRBV19 and TRBJ1-5; 7 nucleotides align to TRBD1. CDR1 is LNHDA, CDR2 SQIVND, per germline (reference sequence). The CDR3 length is 15 residues. J gave up 6 bases and V 1 base, and 6 bases lay outside the gene matches.

This chain joins TRBV7-2 and TRBJ2-3, with TRBD2 matching 11 bases. This CDR3 has 15 amino acids. The germline V gene has CDR1 SGHTA and CDR2 FQGNSA. The V segment lost 4 bases and the J segment 3 bases; nucleotides outside the gene matches: 3. CDR3 residues: CASSWRTSGTDTQYF. The DNA of the CDR3 is TGTGCCAGCAGCTGGCGGACTAGCGGGACAGATACGCAGTATTTT.

V usage is TRBV7-9 and J usage is TRBJ2-7, with TRBD1 identical over 8 bases. V shed 5 bases, J shed 3 bases, and the junction held 6 bases outside the gene matches. This CDR3 region has 14 residues. In germline, CDR1 is SEHNR, CDR2 FQNEAQ (reference sequence). The CDR3 loop reads CASSPGTGDYEQYF. The CDR3 DNA is TGTGCCAGCAGCCCCGGGACAGGTGACTACGAGCAGTACTTC.

This chain connects TRBV7-9 to TRBJ2-3; no definite D call. This CDR3 comprises 15 residues. The germline V gene has CDR1 SEHNR and CDR2 FQNEAQ (reference sequence). Trimming cost V 0 bases and J 4 bases, with 11 bases left between them. The CDR3 DNA sequence: TGTGCCAGCAGCTTAGCCGCGTTCGTAGCAGATACGCAGTATTTT. Its translation is CASSLAAFVADTQYF. The full variable domain, in which reference TRBV7-9 and TRBJ2-3 provide the parts outside the CDR3, is DTGVSQNPRHKITKRGQNVTFRCDPISEHNRLYWYRQTLGQGPEFLTYFQNEAQLEKSRLLSDRFSAERPKGSFSTLEIQRTEQGDSAMYLCASSLAAFVADTQYFGPGTRLTVL.

The V and J genes are TRBV19 and TRBJ2-7; 7 nucleotides agree with TRBD2. V lost 1 base to trimming and J lost 3 bases; unmatched junction nucleotides: 9. Germline V lookup: CDR1 LNHDA, CDR2 SQIVND (reference sequence). CDR3 length: 16 amino acids. The chain's CDR3 is CASSIGRLAGFYEQYF. CDR3 in DNA: TGTGCCAGTAGTATAGGTCGACTAGCCGGATTCTACGAGCAGTACTTC.

The rearrangement joins TRBV3-1 (or the pseudogene TRBV3-2) to TRBJ2-1, with a weak D call TRBD2 (7 bases). This CDR3 is 14 amino acids long. Germline values: CDR1 LGHDT, CDR2 YNNKEL (reference sequence). V gave up 0 bases and J gave up 6 bases, with 9 bases separating them. In DNA, the CDR3 is TGTGCCAGCAGCCAAGAGGGAGGGGGCAATGAGCAGTTCTTC. Amino acids: CASSQEGGGNEQFF.

V is TRBV9 and J is TRBJ1-2; the match to TRBD1 covers 7 bases. V shed 2 bases and J 3 bases; nucleotides not matched to a gene: 7. Germline V gives CDR1 SGDLS, CDR2 YYNGEE. The CDR3 has 15 residues. The CDR3 nucleotides are TGTGCCAGCAGCGTCAGGGGGGCAGGTGACTATGGCTACACCTTC. Translating it yields CASSVRGAGDYGYTF.

The chain carries TRBV12-3 or TRBV12-4 and TRBJ2-7, with a tentative D call TRBD1 (5 bases). The CDR3 is 13 amino acids. V was clipped by 6 bases and J by 7 bases, with 16 bases between them. The CDR3, as DNA: TGTGCCAGCAGCTCTTTAGGGGTAGGAGAGCAGTACTTC. Protein product: CASSSLGVGEQYF.

V is TRBV5-1 and J is TRBJ2-7; the D gene is possibly TRBD1 (6 bases). With 6 bases removed from V and 1 base from J, the gap between germline ends came to 14 bases. Germline V gene sequence: CDR1 SGHRS, CDR2 YFSETQ. There are 14 residues in the CDR3. The CDR3 DNA is TGCGCCAGCAATCCGGCAGGGGCTTCCTACGAGCAGTACTTC. It codes for CASNPAGASYEQYF.

The chain carries TRBV7-2 and TRBJ1-2; tentative D call: TRBD1 (6 bases). This CDR3 spans 14 amino acids. V dropped 7 bases and J dropped 3 bases, with 15 bases sitting between them. CDR1 is SGHTA, CDR2 FQGNSA, per germline. The CDR3 is CASNRGGSDYGYTF. For the CDR3, the DNA is TGTGCCAGCAACCGGGGGGGCAGTGACTATGGCTACACCTTC. Full variable domain (missing parts from reference TRBV7-2 and TRBJ1-2): GAGVSQSPSNKVTEKGKDVELRCDPISGHTALYWYRQSLGQGLEFLIYFQGNSAPDKSGLPSDRFSAERTGGSVSTLTIQRTQQEDSAVYLCASNRGGSDYGYTFGSGTRLTVV.

The rearrangement uses TRBV9 and TRBJ2-7, with TRBD2 matching 10 bases. J gave up 3 bases and V 8 bases, and 8 bases lay outside the gene matches. Germline V gene lookup returns CDR1 SGDLS and CDR2 YYNGEE. The CDR3 spans 14 residues. For the CDR3, the DNA is TGTGCCAGTAACCGCGCTAGCGGGGGCTACGAGCAGTACTTC. Its translation is CASNRASGGYEQYF.

The chain joins TRBV7-8 to TRBJ1-2; no reliable D call. The CDR3 is 12 amino acids. Germline-derived CDR1 and CDR2 are SGHVS and FQNEAQ. The germline V and J ends were trimmed by 1 base and 8 bases, with 8 bases remaining between them. The CDR3 nucleotides read TGTGCCAGCAGCTTAGGGTCTCGGGGCTACACCTTC. Its translation: CASSLGSRGYTF.

The rearrangement joins TRBV21-1 to TRBJ1-6. TRBV21-1 represents a pseudogene. The length of the CDR3 is 16 residues. In DNA, the CDR3 is TGTGCCAGCAGCCCCAAAGAGGCGAAGCGCGGCAAGCCCCTCCACTTT. Encoded protein: CASSPKEAKRGKPLHF.

The chain uses TRBV6-5 and TRBJ1-5; D is perhaps TRBD1 (5 bases). V shed 9 bases and J shed 6 bases, with 15 bases lying between them. CDR3 length: 13 amino acids. Per the germline V gene, CDR1 is MNHEY and CDR2 is SVGAGI. CDR3 loop: CASKQGYGQPQHF. The DNA of the CDR3 is TGTGCCAGTAAGCAGGGTTACGGTCAGCCCCAGCATTTT.

The chain combines TRBV6-5 with TRBJ1-2, with 7 bases aligning to TRBD1. This CDR3 has 14 amino acids. CDR1 and CDR2 (germline): MNHEY, SVGAGI. V shed 5 bases and J 5 bases; nucleotides not matched to a gene: 8. This CDR3 is CASSKTGTAYGYTF. The CDR3 DNA reads TGTGCCAGCAGTAAGACCGGGACAGCTTATGGCTACACCTTC.

The V and J genes are TRBV5-8 and TRBJ2-5, with 10 positions matching TRBD2. This CDR3 is built from 19 residues. V was pared by 7 bases and J by 0 bases, with 18 bases of the junction left unmatched. Germline V gene lookup returns CDR1 SGHTS and CDR2 YDEGEE. The CDR3 spells CASLVTPSGSRGYQETQYF. The CDR3 bases are TGTGCCAGCTTAGTCACGCCTAGCGGGAGTAGAGGGTACCAAGAGACCCAGTACTTC.

With regard to this clone: The sample has other DNA sequences that encode this CDR3 too. The chain combines TRBV3-1 (or the pseudogene TRBV3-2) with TRBJ1-2; 9 bases map to TRBD1. J gave up 7 bases and V 3 bases, and 3 bases lay outside the gene matches. The CDR3 length is 13 residues. The germline gives CDR1 LGHDT, CDR2 YNNKEL (reference sequence). The CDR3 nucleotides read TGTGCCAGCAGCCAGGGACAGGGCGGTGGCTACACCTTC. Amino acid sequence: CASSQGQGGGYTF.

Many counts were recorded for this clone. As DNA, the CDR3 is TGTGCCAGCAGCTCTGGACAGACCAGCTATGGCTACACCTTC. It codes for CASSSGQTSYGYTF. The chain links TRBV5-4 to TRBJ1-2, with TRBD1 as a possible D gene (6 bases). V dropped 3 bases and J dropped 4 bases, with 13 bases sitting between them. Germline V lookup: CDR1 SGHNT, CDR2 YYREEE (reference sequence). The CDR3 covers 14 residues.

The chain is built from TRBV23-1 and TRBJ2-2, with a weak D call TRBD1 (5 bases). TRBV23-1 is given ORF status, its function remaining uncertain. The CDR3 spans 18 residues. V was pared by 2 bases and J by 1 base, with 17 bases between. CDR3 loop: CASSQIPQIQGNTGELFF. The CDR3 DNA reads as TGCGCCAGCAGTCAAATCCCCCAAATCCAGGGGAACACCGGGGAGCTGTTTTTT.